The 30 T cell receptor beta chains below all came from one sample that was sequenced in a study of T cells in Graves' hyperthyroidism and ophthalmopathy. Amplification of TCR beta CDR3 regions was performed using RNA transcripts as template. The primer set for the first-round RT-PCR of the TCR CDR3 was HTBI. TCRdb ran MiXCR on the multiplex PCR reads and lists one entry per CDR3 protein. Found here are about 320,000 distinct CDR3 sequences, approximately 16% of them singletons; the top ten hold roughly 33%. The specimen was blood. The receptors were gathered from a man aged 30-40 years with Graves' hyperthyroidism.

This clonotype was seen at least ten times. The chain carries TRBV5-1 and TRBJ1-4; 7 nucleotides agree with TRBD1. With V trimmed by 0 bases and J by 10 bases, 12 bases remained unmatched. The CDR3 spans 16 residues. CDR1 is SGHRS and CDR2 is YFSETQ in the germline V gene. The CDR3 sequence is CASSLDFRQGFGKLFF. The CDR3 DNA reads as TGCGCCAGCAGCTTGGATTTTCGACAGGGATTTGGAAAACTGTTTTTT.

This clonotype was detected a few times. This sequence joins TRBV20-1 and TRBJ1-2; D is ambiguous. The length of the CDR3 is 14 residues. The germline CDR1 and CDR2 sequences are DFQATT and SNEGSKA (reference sequence). Between the trimmed V and J ends, which lost 0 bases and 5 bases, there was a span of 13 bases. The CDR3 coding sequence is TGCAGTGCTAGAGACCGAGAGTCCCTTTATGGCTACACCTTC. Its translation is CSARDRESLYGYTF.

The table lists this clonotype with many counts. This chain links TRBV24-1 with TRBJ2-2; 9 nucleotides agree with TRBD2. In germline, CDR1 is KGHDR, CDR2 SFDVKD. The CDR3 has 18 amino acids. V dropped 0 bases and J dropped 0; count of bases not matched to a gene: 4. The CDR3 nucleotides are TGTGCCACCAGTGATTTGATAGCTAGCGGGACGAACACCGGGGAGCTGTTTTTT. Residues: CATSDLIASGTNTGELFF.

This clonotype was seen at least ten times. Here the CDR3 reads CSARGALYEQYF. The CDR3 DNA sequence: TGCAGTGCTCGTGGGGCTCTCTACGAGCAGTACTTC. The genes are TRBV20-1 and TRBJ2-7; the D gene is possibly TRBD1 (5 bases). Germline CDR1 is DFQATT and CDR2 is SNEGSKA (reference sequence). Deletions cut 5 bases from V and 3 bases from J, with 11 bases between. This CDR3 region has 12 residues.

This chain connects TRBV5-1 to TRBJ2-3; D might be TRBD2 (5 bases). Per the germline V gene, CDR1 is SGHRS and CDR2 is YFSETQ. Trimming cost V 2 bases and J 2 bases, with 9 bases left between them. The CDR3 covers 14 residues. This chain's CDR3 is CASSFGNPTDTQYF. The CDR3 bases are TGCGCCAGCAGCTTCGGGAACCCCACAGATACGCAGTATTTT.

The V call is TRBV6-4, the J call TRBJ2-1; no clear D. CDR1 is MRHNA, CDR2 SNTAGT, per germline. CDR3 size: 13 residues. The V end lost 0 bases, the J end lost 7 bases, and 7 bases lay between the germline ends. CDR3 residues: CASSDSPRNEQFF. The CDR3 nucleotides are TGTGCCAGCAGTGACTCGCCCCGGAATGAGCAGTTCTTC.

This clonotype has at least ten counts. The chain carries TRBV28 and TRBJ2-6; D ambiguous. This CDR3 contains 13 residues. The germline V and J ends were trimmed by 6 bases and 0 bases, with 3 bases remaining between them. CDR1 MDHEN and CDR2 SYDVKM come from the germline V gene. The CDR3 DNA reads as TGTGCCAGCAGCCGCTCTGGGGCCAACGTCCTGACTTTC. Translated: CASSRSGANVLTF.

This clonotype was recorded many times. The V gene is TRBV11-2, the J gene TRBJ2-2, with 7 bases lining up with TRBD2. The V gene's germline CDR1 is SGHAT and CDR2 FQNNGV. The ends lost 3 bases at V and 2 bases at J; junction bases unmatched: 9. The CDR3 is 17 amino acids. CDR3 region: CASSFLSGEGNTGELFF. In DNA, the CDR3 is TGTGCCAGCAGCTTCCTTTCTGGGGAGGGAAACACCGGGGAGCTGTTTTTT.

This clonotype was counted at least ten times. This sequence joins TRBV7-6 and TRBJ1-1; D is unclear. The germline V gene has CDR1 SGHVS and CDR2 FNYEAQ. The CDR3 covers 11 residues. V lost 6 bases, J lost 12 bases, and 14 bases lay in between. CDR3 protein: CASRLSLQTFF. DNA for the CDR3: TGTGCCAGCAGATTATCCTTACAAACTTTCTTT.

The chain links TRBV28 to TRBJ2-1; 10 bases match TRBD1. V was clipped by 7 bases and J by 8 bases; unmatched bases: 11. The CDR3 covers 15 residues. From germline, CDR1 is MDHEN and CDR2 SYDVKM. The CDR3 protein is CASTGTGEKGDEQFF. DNA of the CDR3: TGTGCCAGCACCGGGACAGGGGAAAAGGGCGATGAGCAGTTCTTC.

This clonotype has a count of ten or more. CDR3: CASSGTDPGAYNEQFF. DNA for the CDR3: TGTGCCAGCAGCGGGACTGATCCTGGGGCCTACAATGAGCAGTTCTTC. This chain joins TRBV7-9 and TRBJ2-1, with a weak D call TRBD2 (6 bases). The CDR3 contains 16 residues. Trimming took off 5 bases at V and 2 bases at J, with 16 bases between the two ends. Per the germline V gene, CDR1 is SEHNR and CDR2 is FQNEAQ (reference sequence).

The chain is built from TRBV19 and TRBJ1-2, with a weak D call TRBD1 (5 bases). Per germline, CDR1 LNHDA and CDR2 SQIVND (reference sequence). This CDR3 spans 14 amino acids. V dropped 3 bases and J dropped 2 bases, with 10 bases sitting between them. The CDR3 reads CASSMTRANYGYTF. The CDR3 DNA reads TGTGCCAGTAGTATGACCAGGGCCAACTATGGCTACACCTTC.

This clonotype has only a few counts. The rearrangement links TRBV19 to TRBJ2-1; 9 bases agree with TRBD1. This CDR3 is built from 14 residues. The germline V gene encodes CDR1 LNHDA and CDR2 SQIVND (reference sequence). With 3 bases clipped from V and 4 bases from J, the junction kept 1 base outside the gene matches. The CDR3 region has the DNA TGTGCCAGTAGTATGACAGGGGGGTACAATGAGCAGTTCTTC. The encoded protein is CASSMTGGYNEQFF.

This clonotype showed up just a few times. Here the CDR3 DNA reads TGCAGTGCTAGAGCCTGGGGGAGCTACACTGAAGCTTTCTTT. Amino acids: CSARAWGSYTEAFF. This sequence joins TRBV20-1 and TRBJ1-1; tentatively, D is TRBD1 (5 bases). The germline V gene has CDR1 DFQATT and CDR2 SNEGSKA (reference sequence). V was trimmed by 1 base and J by 3 bases, leaving 12 bases between them. The CDR3 consists of 14 residues.

This clonotype was found many times. The V call is TRBV3-1, the J call TRBJ2-1; tentatively, D is TRBD1 (5 bases). The CDR3 length is 11 residues. Per the germline V gene, CDR1 is LGHDT and CDR2 is YNNKEL (reference sequence). V was pared by 1 base and J by 12 bases, with 7 bases between. Here the CDR3 DNA reads TGTGCCAGCAGCCAAGGGGGCGGGCAGTTCTTC. Encoded protein: CASSQGGGQFF.

This clonotype was counted a few times. This chain joins TRBV13 and TRBJ2-1; 9 positions agree with TRBD2. There are 17 residues in the CDR3. V gave up 8 bases and J gave up 4 bases; unmatched junction bases: 15. The germline V gene has CDR1 PRHDT and CDR2 FYEKMQ (reference sequence). This CDR3 reads CASEAASAGGQYNEQFF. For the CDR3, the DNA is TGTGCCAGCGAGGCGGCCTCGGCGGGAGGGCAATACAATGAGCAGTTCTTC. Complete variable domain (other parts from reference TRBV13 and TRBJ2-1): AAGVIQSPRHLIKEKRETATLKCYPIPRHDTVYWYQQGPGQDPQFLISFYEKMQSDKGSIPDRFSAQQFSDYHSELNMSSLELGDSALYFCASEAASAGGQYNEQFFGPGTRLTVL.

The chain carries TRBV5-8 and TRBJ2-7; 9 bases line up with TRBD2. The CDR3 spans 15 residues. The germline V gene has CDR1 SGHTS and CDR2 YDEGEE. The junction had 4 bases not matched to a gene; V was cut back by 1 base and J by 2 bases. Here the CDR3 reads CASSLRPSGAYEQYF. DNA for the CDR3: TGTGCCAGCAGCTTGAGGCCTAGCGGGGCCTACGAGCAGTACTTC.

A remark on this clonotype: A read error is likely, as this CDR3 ends without the conserved phenylalanine or tryptophan. The genes are TRBV5-1 and TRBJ2-7, with a weak D call TRBD1 (5 bases). Germline V lookup: CDR1 SGHRS, CDR2 YFSETQ. V lost 6 bases, J lost 2 bases, and 15 bases lay in between. This CDR3 contains 14 residues. As DNA, the CDR3 is TGCGCCAGCACCCCCTCGACAGTCGCCTACGAGCAGTACTCC. Translation: CASTPSTVAYEQYS.

This clonotype was found many times. The CDR3 loop is CASSSTGEVETQYF. As DNA, the CDR3 is TGTGCCAGCAGCTCGACGGGAGAGGTAGAGACCCAGTACTTC. The V call is TRBV12-3 or TRBV12-4, the J call TRBJ2-5; tentative D call: TRBD2 (6 bases). The CDR3 has 14 residues. Trimming took off 6 bases at V and 4 bases at J, with 15 bases between the two ends.

The sample holds many counts of this clonotype. The V and J genes are TRBV4-1 and TRBJ2-5; TRBD2 aligns across 14 bases. CDR3 size: 16 residues. From germline, CDR1 is MGHRA and CDR2 YSYEKL. J was trimmed by 5 bases and V by 4 bases; bases with no gene match: 6. The CDR3 loop is CASSRGTSGSGETQYF. The DNA of the CDR3 is TGCGCCAGCAGCCGGGGGACTAGCGGGAGTGGGGAGACCCAGTACTTC.

This clonotype occurred many times. This chain links TRBV12-3 or TRBV12-4 with TRBJ2-1, with a tentative D call TRBD1 (6 bases). The CDR3 is 14 amino acids. The V gene lost 4 bases and the J gene lost 7 bases, with 14 bases spanning the gap. The CDR3 coding sequence is TGTGCCAGCAGTTCACCTACCAGGGGTAATGAGCAGTTCTTC. As protein: CASSSPTRGNEQFF.

Concerning this clonotype itself: A much larger clone is a single base away; this may be a read error. The chain employs TRBV5-1 and TRBJ2-7; 8 bases fit TRBD1. Germline lookup yields CDR1 SGHRS and CDR2 YFSETQ. The CDR3 runs to 14 residues. The ends lost 0 bases at V and 5 bases at J; junction bases unmatched: 4. The CDR3 sequence is CASSLGAGGHEQYF. The CDR3 region has the DNA TGCGCCAGCAGCTTGGGGGCAGGGGGCCACGAGCAGTACTTC.

This clonotype showed up many times. The chain couples TRBV11-2 to TRBJ2-7; no clear D gene. The CDR3 sequence is 14 residues long. The V end was cut by 1 base, the J end by 6 bases, with 13 bases between. Germline assignment: CDR1 SGHAT and CDR2 FQNNGV. The CDR3, as DNA: TGTGCCAGCAGCTTAGGGTCGTCAGGCGGCGAGCAGTACTTC. Protein sequence: CASSLGSSGGEQYF.

This clonotype was counted only a few times. V and J are TRBV29-1 and TRBJ1-4; D is undetermined. The CDR3 is 12 amino acids. Germline assignment: CDR1 SQVTM and CDR2 ANQGSEA. V was clipped by 4 bases and J by 6 bases, with 9 bases between them. Here the CDR3 DNA reads TGCAGCGTTGTAGGGCCGGATGAAAAACTGTTTTTT. It translates to CSVVGPDEKLFF.

This clonotype was seen repeatedly, ten times or more. The V call is TRBV29-1, the J call TRBJ2-1, with TRBD2 matching 11 bases. This CDR3 comprises 17 residues. The trim removed 5 bases at V and 1 base at J, leaving 10 bases unmatched. Germline V gives CDR1 SQVTM, CDR2 ANQGSEA. The CDR3 loop is CSVPVPGTSGSYNEQFF. The CDR3 nucleotides read TGCAGCGTTCCGGTCCCGGGGACTAGCGGATCCTACAATGAGCAGTTCTTC.

This clonotype has at least ten counts. The V gene is TRBV11-1, the J gene TRBJ2-5; tentatively, D is TRBD1 (5 bases). In germline, CDR1 is SGHAT, CDR2 FQDESV (reference sequence). CDR3 size: 16 residues. Trimming removed 5 bases from V and 1 base from J, with 17 bases in between. The DNA of the CDR3 is TGTGCCAGCAGCCCCAGGGCGACAACCGCCCAAGAGACCCAGTACTTC. Amino acid sequence: CASSPRATTAQETQYF.

This clonotype was counted at least ten times. The V gene is TRBV30, the J gene TRBJ1-6; no definite D call. Germline lookup yields CDR1 GTSNPN and CDR2 SVGIG (reference sequence). The CDR3 runs to 13 residues. V lost 4 bases to trimming and J lost 4 bases, with 8 bases between them. The CDR3, as DNA: TGTGCCTGGAAGGAGAAATATAATTCACCCCTCCACTTT. Translation: CAWKEKYNSPLHF. Drawing the rest from reference TRBV30 and TRBJ1-6, the complete variable domain is SQTIHQWPATLVQPVGSPLSLECTVEGTSNPNLYWYRQAAGRGLQLLFYSVGIGQISSEVPQNLSASRPQDRQFILSSKKLLLSDSGFYLCAWKEKYNSPLHFGNGTRLTVT.

This clonotype has ten or more counts. The rearrangement links TRBV20-1 to TRBJ2-7; the match to TRBD1 covers 7 bases. This CDR3 is built from 13 residues. Per the germline V gene, CDR1 is DFQATT and CDR2 is SNEGSKA (reference sequence). Unmatched junction bases numbered 8, after V lost 6 bases and J lost 3 bases. CDR3 in DNA: TGCAGTGCACACTACAGGGGTAACTACGAGCAGTACTTC. Amino acid sequence: CSAHYRGNYEQYF.

This clonotype was counted many times. V usage is TRBV2 and J usage is TRBJ1-4, with 7 nucleotides matching TRBD1. Germline CDR1 is SNHLY and CDR2 is FYNNEI. This CDR3 has 14 amino acids. The ends lost 4 bases at V and 5 bases at J; junction bases unmatched: 4. In nucleotides, the CDR3 is TGTGCCAGCAGTGTACAGGGGAGGAATGAAAAACTGTTTTTT. It encodes CASSVQGRNEKLFF.

This clonotype was counted only a few times. The chain combines TRBV19 with TRBJ1-5; 9 bases agree with TRBD1. CDR1 and CDR2 from the germline V gene are LNHDA and SQIVND (reference sequence). The V gene end was trimmed by 7 bases and the J gene end by 5 bases; junction bases not matched to a gene: 6. The CDR3 spans 14 residues. This chain's CDR3 is CASTPGQGHQPQHF. For the CDR3, the DNA is TGTGCCAGTACCCCGGGACAGGGACATCAGCCCCAGCATTTT.